One sample yielded the 16 T cell receptor beta chains listed below, sequenced in a study of cytomegalovirus exposure and HLA in healthy donors. Sequencing was performed with immunoSEQ multiplex PCR; in TCRdb, only in-frame clones are kept and a portion is missing. Altogether 90,000 to 150,000 clones are present, 70% to 90% being singletons, with the ten largest covering approximately 2.3%. Material for sequencing was PBMCs. The receptors derive from a woman in her 30s in good health and CMV-seronegative.

The gene calls are TRBV4-2 and TRBJ2-5, with 15 positions matching TRBD2. The CDR3 has 19 amino acids. The germline CDR1 and CDR2 sequences are LGHNA and YNFKEQ. V trimming: 1 base; J trimming: 5 bases; junction bases outside the gene matches: 11. The CDR3 loop is CASSQGGLAGGLLSETQYF. CDR3 DNA sequence: TGTGCCAGCAGCCAAGGAGGACTAGCGGGGGGGCTCCTGTCCGAGACCCAGTACTTC.

This chain connects TRBV18 to TRBJ2-7; 8 nucleotides line up with TRBD2. CDR3 length equals 16 residues. Germline loops: CDR1 KGHSH, CDR2 LQKENI. Losses at the gene ends were 4 bases for V and 2 bases for J; bases not matched to a gene: 10. CDR3 DNA sequence: TGTGCCAGCTCACACCCGGACGGGGGGGCCACCTACGAGCAGTACTTC. Protein product: CASSHPDGGATYEQYF.

The rearrangement uses TRBV7-8 and TRBJ2-7; 11 positions match TRBD2. Trimming cost V 1 base and J 3 bases; bases outside gene matches: 5. CDR3 size: 16 residues. CDR1 and CDR2 from the germline V gene are SGHVS and FQNEAQ. The CDR3 loop reads CASSLGRGTSGYEQYF. The CDR3 DNA follows: TGTGCCAGCAGCTTAGGAAGGGGGACTAGCGGCTACGAGCAGTACTTC. Using reference TRBV7-8 and TRBJ2-7 for the parts outside the CDR3, the full variable domain is GAGVSQSPRYKVAKRGQDVALRCDPISGHVSLFWYQQALGQGPEFLTYFQNEAQLDKSGLPSDRFFAERPEGSVSTLKIQRTQQEDSAVYLCASSLGRGTSGYEQYFGPGTRLTVT.

The chain joins TRBV5-1 to TRBJ2-3; 7 positions agree with TRBD2. The V and J ends lost 3 bases and 4 bases, in that order; junction bases with no gene match: 5. CDR3 length: 14 amino acids. From germline, CDR1 is SGHRS and CDR2 YFSETQ. The CDR3 nucleotides are TGCGCCAGCAGCTCCTCACGGGGGGCAGATACGCAGTATTTT. This gives the protein CASSSSRGADTQYF.

The gene calls are TRBV25-1 and TRBJ2-5; 9 nucleotides agree with TRBD1. The CDR3 loop spans 14 amino acids. V lost 5 bases, J lost 5 bases, and 6 bases stayed unmatched. Germline CDR1 and CDR2: MGHDK and SYGVNS. DNA for the CDR3: TGTGCCAGCAGTAAACAGGGGGCTGGGGAGACCCAGTACTTC. Translation: CASSKQGAGETQYF. Full variable domain (rest looked up from reference TRBV25-1 and TRBJ2-5): EADIYQTPRYLVIGTGKKITLECSQTMGHDKMYWYQQDPGMELHLIHYSYGVNSTEKGDLSSESTVSRIRTEHFPLTLESARPSHTSQYLCASSKQGAGETQYFGPGTRLLVL.

This rearrangement joins TRBV19 to TRBJ2-7, with TRBD2 identical over 9 bases. The J segment lost 5 bases and the V segment lost 10 bases, leaving 9 bases of the junction unmatched. Germline V gives CDR1 LNHDA, CDR2 SQIVND (reference sequence). The CDR3 consists of 13 residues. CDR3 nucleotide sequence: TGTGCCACTACCGGGACTAGCACGAACGAGCAGTACTTC. It specifies CATTGTSTNEQYF.

This chain connects TRBV13 to TRBJ2-7, with a tentative D call TRBD2 (7 bases). The CDR3 consists of 16 residues. V lost 2 bases to trimming and J lost 0 bases, with 14 bases between them. In germline, CDR1 is PRHDT, CDR2 FYEKMQ (reference sequence). The CDR3 reads CASSLRGRGASYEQYF. The CDR3 nucleotides read TGTGCCAGCAGCTTACGAGGCCGGGGGGCCTCCTACGAGCAGTACTTC.

The rearrangement uses TRBV7-2 and TRBJ2-2, with D perhaps TRBD1 (6 bases). The germline gives CDR1 SGHTA, CDR2 FQGNSA. CDR3 size: 14 residues. V was shortened by 5 bases and J by 4 bases, with 11 bases between the two germline ends. The CDR3 spells CASSPYRVTGELFF. The DNA of the CDR3 is TGTGCCAGCAGCCCCTACAGGGTCACCGGGGAGCTGTTTTTT.

The rearrangement links TRBV2 to TRBJ2-2; maybe TRBD1 (5 bases). Looked up from germline, CDR1 is SNHLY and CDR2 is FYNNEI. V lost 6 bases, J lost 6 bases, and 11 bases lay in between. The CDR3 consists of 13 residues. The CDR3 spells CASRAARAGELFF. The CDR3, as DNA: TGTGCCAGCAGGGCGGCCAGGGCCGGGGAGCTGTTTTTT.

This chain joins TRBV29-1 and TRBJ1-1; 12 nucleotides line up with TRBD1. The junction had 1 base not matched to a gene; V was cut back by 5 bases and J by 6 bases. This CDR3 spans 12 amino acids. Germline values: CDR1 SQVTM, CDR2 ANQGSEA. DNA of the CDR3: TGCAGCGTTTGGGACAGGGGGCCTGAAGCTTTCTTT. It codes for CSVWDRGPEAFF.

The chain is built from TRBV5-5 and TRBJ2-1; 7 positions match TRBD2. The length of the CDR3 is 12 residues. The J segment lost 10 bases and the V segment lost 5 bases, leaving 6 bases of the junction unmatched. The germline V gene has CDR1 SGHKS and CDR2 YYEKEE (reference sequence). The chain's CDR3 is CASRHPGGEQFF. Here the CDR3 DNA reads TGTGCCAGCAGACACCCGGGAGGCGAGCAGTTCTTC. The full variable domain, in which reference TRBV5-5 and TRBJ2-1 provide the parts outside the CDR3, is DAGVTQSPTHLIKTRGQQVTLRCSPISGHKSVSWYQQVLGQGPQFIFQYYEKEERGRGNFPDRFSARQFPNYSSELNVNALLLGDSALYLCASRHPGGEQFFGPGTRLTVL.

The gene calls are TRBV12-5 and TRBJ2-3; D might be TRBD2 (5 bases). V shed 1 base and J shed 0 bases, with 5 bases lying between them. The CDR3 contains 14 residues. Germline V lookup: CDR1 LGHNT, CDR2 FRNRAP. Written as DNA, the CDR3 is TGTGCTAGTGGTTTGGGGACTAGCACAGATACGCAGTATTTT. It encodes CASGLGTSTDTQYF.

J is TRBJ1-6 and V is TRBV27; D unresolved. The CDR3 covers 13 residues. Germline assignment: CDR1 MNHEY and CDR2 SMNVEV (reference sequence). V dropped 3 bases and J dropped 11 bases, with 11 bases sitting between them. The CDR3 loop reads CASSFRGLTPLHF. DNA for the CDR3: TGTGCCAGCAGTTTCCGGGGATTAACACCCCTCCACTTT.

The chain recombines TRBV2 with TRBJ2-7; a possible D gene is TRBD2 (6 bases). Germline-derived CDR1 and CDR2 are SNHLY and FYNNEI. V shed 4 bases and J shed 7 bases, with 14 bases lying between them. The CDR3 loop spans 13 amino acids. This CDR3 reads CASSGGRGTEQYF. DNA of the CDR3: TGTGCCAGCAGTGGGGGTCGCGGGACGGAGCAGTACTTC.

The V gene is TRBV7-3, the J gene TRBJ1-1; TRBD1 is a possible D gene (5 bases). Germline V gives CDR1 SGHTA, CDR2 FQGTGA. The CDR3 extends over 14 amino acids. V dropped 5 bases and J dropped 5 bases, with 15 bases sitting between them. CDR3 nucleotide sequence: TGTGCCAGCAGCCCATCGGGGGGGTGGACTGAAGCTTTCTTT. Translating gives CASSPSGGWTEAFF.

This clone was observed many times. J is TRBJ1-3 and V is TRBV4-1, with D unclear. The CDR3 loop spans 15 amino acids. The V end lost 1 base, the J end lost 0 bases, and 7 bases lay between the germline ends. Germline lookup yields CDR1 MGHRA and CDR2 YSYEKL. The CDR3 loop reads CASSQGAASGNTIYF. The CDR3 DNA follows: TGCGCCAGCAGCCAAGGGGCAGCCTCTGGAAACACCATATATTTT.